What follows are 4 T cell receptor beta chains derived from one specimen sequenced in a study of cytomegalovirus exposure and HLA in healthy donors. Vbeta (60) and Jbeta (13) primers were used in the PCR. Assay: immunoSEQ multiplex PCR; the TCRdb copy retains only in-frame clones and omits some. Here the sample spans under 250,000 clones, about 81% being singletons. Source material: PBMCs. These receptors came from a man in his forties or fifties in good health and CMV-seropositive.

This clone is a singleton in its sample. The V call is TRBV29-1, the J call TRBJ2-7; maybe TRBD2 (6 bases). Trimming left V 1 base short and J 3 bases short, with 10 bases between. Germline CDR1 reads SQVTM; CDR2 reads ANQGSEA. The CDR3 contains 13 residues. The CDR3 DNA is TGCAGCGTTGAAGGTGCGGGGAACTACGAGCAGTACTTC. Its translation: CSVEGAGNYEQYF.

The rearrangement joins TRBV4-1 to TRBJ1-1; D is unresolved. The CDR3 loop spans 13 amino acids. V lost 1 base and J 3 bases, leaving 6 bases between the germline ends. Germline assignment: CDR1 MGHRA and CDR2 YSYEKL. The CDR3 nucleotides read TGCGCCAGCAGCCAAGGACACGACACTGAAGCTTTCTTT. It is translated as CASSQGHDTEAFF.

The chain combines TRBV5-8 with TRBJ2-1; the match to TRBD2 covers 11 bases. The V segment lost 4 bases and the J segment 8 bases; nucleotides outside the gene matches: 8. The CDR3 is made up of 15 amino acids. Germline V gives CDR1 SGHTS, CDR2 YDEGEE. CDR3 residues: CASSKGLAALDEQFF. The CDR3 nucleotides read TGTGCCAGCAGCAAGGGACTAGCGGCGTTGGATGAGCAGTTCTTC. Complete variable domain (other parts from reference TRBV5-8 and TRBJ2-1): EAGVTQSPTHLIKTRGQQATLRCSPISGHTSVYWYQQALGLGLQFLLWYDEGEERNRGNFPPRFSGRQFPNYSSELNVNALELEDSALYLCASSKGLAALDEQFFGPGTRLTVL.

The chain carries TRBV4-1 and TRBJ1-1; possible D gene TRBD1, 5 bases. CDR3 length: 14 amino acids. CDR1 and CDR2 from the germline V gene are MGHRA and YSYEKL. The V end lost 0 bases, the J end lost 4 bases, and 9 bases lay between the germline ends. For the CDR3, the DNA is TGCGCCAGCAGCCAAGAGGGGGGTATCACTGAAGCTTTCTTT. It is translated as CASSQEGGITEAFF.